This T cell receptor (beta chain) is from a study of cytomegalovirus exposure and HLA in healthy donors. Generated by immunoSEQ multiplex PCR, the TCRdb table keeps only in-frame clones and is missing some. Seen here are some 240,000 clones, approximately 87% observed once, and the top ten hold roughly 5.4%. To note about this clone: Its cognate antigen is unknown.

Notes on the study in general: It was reportedly the case that the classifier diagnosed cytomegalovirus status with high specificity and sensitivity.

CDR3 size: 14 residues. Germline V CDR1 and CDR2: KGHSH, LQKENI. V was pared by 6 bases and J by 3 bases, with 14 bases between. The J gene is TRBJ1-1, the V gene TRBV18, with unresolved D. The TCR originated in a woman under 30 in good health and CMV-seronegative. The source material was PBMCs. In nucleotides, the CDR3 is TGTGCCAGCTCCCCCGGGCCCGGGGACACTGAAGCTTTCTTT. This codes for CASSPGPGDTEAFF.